This T cell receptor beta chain was sequenced for a study of blood T cell repertoires in COVID-19. Study context: Donors in the United States, Italy and Spain gave samples during acute or convalescent COVID-19.

Produced via immunoSEQ multiplex PCR; TCRdb's table is partial and in-frame only. The repertoire includes fewer than 400,000 clones, 83% of them detected once, and 2.5% to 3% sits in the top ten. The germline V and J ends were trimmed by 1 base and 8 bases, with 15 bases remaining between them. Per germline, CDR1 LGHNA and CDR2 YNFKEQ. This CDR3 is 15 amino acids long. The rearrangement uses TRBV4-2 and TRBJ2-1; D unclear. Sequencing used peripheral blood. The clonotype originates from a man aged 25 to 45 with active or convalescent COVID-19. Written as DNA, the CDR3 is TGTGCCAGCAGCCAAGTATCGGCTAGGTCGGATGAGCAGTTCTTC. It yields the protein CASSQVSARSDEQFF.